The clone carrying this T cell receptor beta chain has more than one count but fewer than ten. The antigen is undetermined. Rearranged V-D-J TRB sequences were amplified with a mixed TRB-A/B primer pool. TCRdb re-derived calls from the multiplex PCR reads in MiXCR, one entry per CDR3 protein. This sample has approximately 20,000 distinct CDR3 sequences, with about two fifths found just once. This record belongs to a study of T cell repertoires in aging, cancer and after chemotherapy. Study-wide context: Donor ages fell into six groups from 30 or younger up to 70 or older. The whole study produced a dataset of some 9 million TCR reads.

The CDR3 totals 13 residues. V was shortened by 4 bases and J by 0 bases, with 3 bases between the two germline ends. The template was genomic DNA from peripheral blood, not RNA. General study findings and limits: The repertoire data cannot show anything about immunological memory following chemotherapy. In cancer patients, declining TCR diversity with age involved lost richness and lost evenness.

This chain uses TRBV12-3 or TRBV12-4 with TRBJ2-2, with D hard to call. The sequenced sample was blood. This receptor was taken from a human donor with a solid tumor. CDR3 region: CASSSPNTGELFF. For the CDR3, the DNA is TGTGCCAGCAGTTCACCGAACACCGGGGAGCTGTTTTTT.